These 30 T cell receptor beta chains originate from one sample sequenced in a study of blood T cell repertoires in COVID-19. Generated by immunoSEQ multiplex PCR, the TCRdb table keeps only in-frame clones and is missing some. The sample shows 240,000 or so clones, approximately 86% of them seen only once. The sequencing sample was made of peripheral blood. Receptors were obtained from a man between 60 and 70 years old who had recovered from COVID-19.

V is TRBV18 and J is TRBJ2-1; D not resolved. The germline V and J ends were trimmed by 6 bases and 0 bases, with 15 bases remaining between them. The CDR3 contains 16 residues. CDR1 and CDR2 from the germline V gene are KGHSH and LQKENI. This chain's CDR3 is CASSPVAVSSYNEQFF. The CDR3 DNA sequence: TGTGCCAGCTCCCCCGTCGCGGTGAGCTCCTACAATGAGCAGTTCTTC.

V and J are TRBV7-9 and TRBJ2-7; D may be TRBD2 (5 bases). The CDR3 sequence is 17 residues long. Germline V gene lookup returns CDR1 SEHNR and CDR2 FQNEAQ (reference sequence). The ends were cut back, 2 bases at V and 0 bases at J, with 17 bases in the middle. The DNA for the CDR3 is TGTGCCAGCAGCTTATCATACGGGGTCACGAGCTCCTACGAGCAGTACGTC. Encoded protein: CASSLSYGVTSSYEQYV.

This clone came up once. The V call is TRBV6-1, the J call TRBJ1-2; D not resolved. CDR3 length: 14 amino acids. Trimming took 0 bases from V and 2 from J, leaving 7 bases between them. Per germline, CDR1 MNHNS and CDR2 SASEGT. CDR3 loop: CASSEARPNYGYTF. The CDR3 nucleotides are TGTGCCAGCAGTGAAGCCAGGCCCAACTATGGCTACACCTTC.

V usage is TRBV18 and J usage is TRBJ2-7; the D gene is possibly TRBD1 (5 bases). The CDR3 consists of 13 residues. Trimming cost V 5 bases and J 4 bases, with 12 bases left between them. Germline CDR1 KGHSH, CDR2 LQKENI. The CDR3 protein is CASSVGQLYEQYF. For the CDR3, the DNA is TGTGCCAGCTCAGTCGGACAACTTTACGAGCAGTACTTC.

V usage is TRBV11-3 and J usage is TRBJ1-3; D unresolved. V gave up 5 bases and J gave up 0 bases, with 8 bases separating them. The CDR3 consists of 14 residues. The germline CDR1 and CDR2 sequences are SGHNT and YENEEA. The CDR3 loop reads CASSTGNSGNTIYF. The CDR3 DNA follows: TGTGCCAGCAGCACGGGGAACTCTGGAAACACCATATATTTT.

The V and J genes are TRBV24-1 and TRBJ2-1, with 9 positions matching TRBD2. CDR1 and CDR2 (germline): KGHDR, SFDVKD. The CDR3 is made up of 20 amino acids. J was trimmed by 0 bases and V by 5 bases; bases with no gene match: 16. The CDR3 nucleotides read TGTGCCACCAGTGCTTCGAGGCTAGCGGGGTTGGGTAGCTCCTACAATGAGCAGTTCTTC. This codes for CATSASRLAGLGSSYNEQFF.

The CDR3 region is CASSLSARVRGELFF. CDR3 DNA: TGTGCCAGCAGTTTATCGGCCAGGGTACGCGGGGAGCTGTTTTTT. The chain recombines TRBV27 with TRBJ2-2; D possibly corresponds to TRBD1 (5 bases). The CDR3 totals 15 residues. V was clipped by 0 bases and J by 7 bases, with 12 bases between them. Germline V gives CDR1 MNHEY, CDR2 SMNVEV (reference sequence).

The rearrangement joins TRBV11-2 to TRBJ2-3; TRBD2 agrees at 7 bases. This CDR3 comprises 17 residues. Germline V gene data show CDR1 as SGHAT and CDR2 as FQNNGV. With V trimmed by 1 base and J by 1 base, 8 bases remained unmatched. This chain's CDR3 is CASSLVGAGVGTDTQYF. DNA for the CDR3: TGTGCCAGCAGCTTAGTTGGGGCGGGGGTAGGCACAGATACGCAGTATTTT.

V and J are TRBV6-5 and TRBJ1-2, with D perhaps TRBD1 (6 bases). This CDR3 spans 12 amino acids. The V gene lost 8 bases and the J gene lost 2 bases, with 9 bases spanning the gap. The germline V gene encodes CDR1 MNHEY and CDR2 SVGAGI. The CDR3 loop is CASGRGNYGYTF. CDR3 in DNA: TGTGCCAGCGGAAGGGGGAACTATGGCTACACCTTC.

This chain joins TRBV2 and TRBJ1-4; 9 bases are a match to TRBD1. CDR1 SNHLY and CDR2 FYNNEI come from the germline V gene. J gave up 3 bases and V 6 bases, and 5 bases lay outside the gene matches. The CDR3 runs 15 residues. CDR3: CASRLQGAPNEKLFF. The CDR3 nucleotides are TGTGCCAGCAGATTACAGGGGGCCCCTAATGAAAAACTGTTTTTT.

The chain uses TRBV6-5 and TRBJ1-6; 8 bases match TRBD1. This CDR3 has 15 amino acids. CDR1 is MNHEY and CDR2 is SVGAGI in the germline V gene. Trimming at V came to 4 bases and at J to 9 bases, leaving 8 bases not matched to a gene. CDR3 sequence reads: CASSSRTGLASPLHF. In DNA form, the CDR3 reads TGTGCCAGCAGTTCAAGGACAGGGTTGGCTTCACCCCTCCACTTT.

The chain employs TRBV3-1 (or the pseudogene TRBV3-2) and TRBJ1-5, with 7 nucleotides matching TRBD1. CDR1 is LGHDT and CDR2 is YNNKEL in the germline V gene (reference sequence). The CDR3 has 13 amino acids. V dropped 3 bases and J dropped 4; count of bases not matched to a gene: 0. The CDR3: CASSQGQNQPQHF. The CDR3 nucleotides read TGTGCCAGCAGCCAGGGACAGAATCAGCCCCAGCATTTT.

This rearrangement joins TRBV5-1 to TRBJ1-2; 7 bases align to TRBD1. CDR3 length: 16 amino acids. Germline trimming cut 1 base from V and 0 bases from J; bases unmatched to any gene: 6. The germline CDR1 and CDR2 sequences are SGHRS and YFSETQ. CDR3 sequence: CASSLSVQGPNYGYTF. The DNA for the CDR3 is TGCGCCAGCAGCTTGTCTGTACAGGGGCCTAACTATGGCTACACCTTC.

This clone was counted between two and nine times. This rearrangement joins TRBV12-3 or TRBV12-4 to TRBJ2-5; no definite D call. The CDR3 has 11 amino acids. The V and J ends lost 3 bases and 4 bases respectively, with 3 bases between them. CDR3 amino acids: CASSFRETQYF. As DNA, the CDR3 is TGTGCCAGCAGTTTTAGAGAGACCCAGTACTTC.

The rearrangement uses TRBV2 and TRBJ2-3, with D hard to call. This CDR3 has 15 residues. Trimming cost V 1 base and J 2 bases, with 10 bases left between them. CDR1 is SNHLY, CDR2 FYNNEI, per germline. CDR3 amino acids: CASSEGPDITDTQYF. In DNA form, the CDR3 reads TGTGCCAGCAGTGAAGGACCAGACATCACAGATACGCAGTATTTT. Using reference TRBV2 and TRBJ2-3 for the parts outside the CDR3, the full variable domain is EPEVTQTPSHQVTQMGQEVILRCVPISNHLYFYWYRQILGQKVEFLVSFYNNEISEKSEIFDDQFSVERPDGSNFTLKIRSTKLEDSAMYFCASSEGPDITDTQYFGPGTRLTVL.

This sequence joins TRBV15 and TRBJ1-6; TRBD1 is a possible D gene (6 bases). There are 15 residues in the CDR3. Looked up from germline, CDR1 is LNHNV and CDR2 is YYDKDF (reference sequence). The germline V and J ends were trimmed by 8 bases and 3 bases, with 14 bases remaining between them. CDR3 bases: TGTGCCACCGTAAAAGGGGGGGGCTATAATTCACCCCTCCACTTT. Residues: CATVKGGGYNSPLHF.

This chain links TRBV11-2 with TRBJ2-5; perhaps TRBD1 as D (6 bases). Germline V lookup: CDR1 SGHAT, CDR2 FQNNGV. The V end was cut by 1 base, the J end by 2 bases, with 17 bases between. The CDR3 loop spans 17 amino acids. CDR3 nucleotide sequence: TGTGCCAGCAGCTTAGGAGGTAGGGGGTTCTATCAAGAGACCCAGTACTTC. Translation: CASSLGGRGFYQETQYF. The variable domain in full, completed from reference TRBV11-2 and TRBJ2-5, reads EAGVAQSPRYKIIEKRQSVAFWCNPISGHATLYWYQQILGQGPKLLIQFQNNGVVDDSQLPKDRFSAERLKGVDSTLKIQPAKLEDSAVYLCASSLGGRGFYQETQYFGPGTRLLVL.

In nucleotides, the CDR3 is TGTGCCTGGAGTGAAGGGCCAGGGGACTCACCCCTCCACTTT. This codes for CAWSEGPGDSPLHF. The V call is TRBV30, the J call TRBJ1-6; a weak D match, TRBD1 (6 bases). Trimming pared 1 base from V and 10 bases from J, leaving 14 bases between. Germline lookup yields CDR1 GTSNPN and CDR2 SVGIG (reference sequence). The CDR3 contains 14 residues.

The rearrangement joins TRBV5-1 to TRBJ2-6; D is undetermined. V lost 2 bases to trimming and J lost 0 bases, with 9 bases between them. This CDR3 has 16 residues. Germline V gene data show CDR1 as SGHRS and CDR2 as YFSETQ. This CDR3 is CASSLYEISGANVLTF. CDR3 DNA: TGCGCCAGCAGCTTATACGAGATCTCTGGGGCCAACGTCCTGACTTTC.

This rearrangement joins TRBV30 to TRBJ1-3; TRBD1 agrees at 7 bases. The CDR3 contains 16 residues. V was pared by 0 bases and J by 1 base, with 6 bases of the junction left unmatched. The germline CDR1 and CDR2 sequences are GTSNPN and SVGIG (reference sequence). The CDR3 here is CAWSVLRGLSGNTIYF. Written as DNA, the CDR3 is TGTGCCTGGAGTGTACTGAGGGGGCTTTCTGGAAACACCATATATTTT.

This chain connects TRBV5-1 to TRBJ1-1; 8 nucleotides line up with TRBD1. This CDR3 is built from 16 residues. Germline CDR1 reads SGHRS; CDR2 reads YFSETQ. Trimming cost V 5 bases and J 0 bases; bases outside gene matches: 9. The CDR3 here is CASRDATGVMNTEAFF. The CDR3 DNA follows: TGCGCCAGCAGGGACGCGACAGGGGTAATGAACACTGAAGCTTTCTTT.

This sequence joins TRBV7-2 and TRBJ1-6; 7 nucleotides align to TRBD1. CDR3 length: 14 residues. Per germline, CDR1 SGHTA and CDR2 FQGNSA. The ends lost 6 bases at V and 8 bases at J; junction bases unmatched: 7. This CDR3 reads CASRIDREYSPLHF. The CDR3 DNA reads TGTGCCAGCAGGATAGACAGGGAATATTCACCCCTCCACTTT.

This chain links TRBV9 with TRBJ2-7, with no clear D. This CDR3 contains 14 residues. V was clipped by 0 bases and J by 2 bases, with 9 bases between them. Germline V lookup: CDR1 SGDLS, CDR2 YYNGEE. This CDR3 is CASSVDSVAYEQYF. CDR3 nucleotide sequence: TGTGCCAGCAGCGTAGACTCCGTGGCCTACGAGCAGTACTTC.

The J gene is TRBJ2-2, the V gene TRBV11-2; 7 positions match TRBD2. V lost 6 bases to trimming and J lost 7 bases; unmatched junction nucleotides: 11. The CDR3 extends over 15 amino acids. CDR1 and CDR2 (germline): SGHAT, FQNNGV. CDR3 region: CASREDGRRGGELFF. The CDR3 coding sequence is TGTGCCAGCAGGGAGGACGGGAGGCGTGGCGGGGAGCTGTTTTTT.

The CDR3 here is CASSPSGSYNEQFF. DNA of the CDR3: TGTGCCAGCAGCCCTAGCGGATCCTACAATGAGCAGTTCTTC. The chain carries TRBV7-2 and TRBJ2-1; 7 bases align to TRBD2. With V trimmed by 5 bases and J by 1 base, 2 bases remained unmatched. Germline V gene sequence: CDR1 SGHTA, CDR2 FQGNSA. This CDR3 is 14 amino acids long.

The V and J genes are TRBV10-3 and TRBJ2-3; TRBD1 agrees at 7 bases. Germline V gene data show CDR1 as ENHRY and CDR2 as SYGVKD. V was pared by 5 bases and J by 1 base, with 9 bases of the junction left unmatched. The length of the CDR3 is 16 residues. CDR3 residues: CAISPDRSARTDTQYF. For the CDR3, the DNA is TGTGCCATCAGTCCGGACAGGTCTGCCCGCACAGATACGCAGTATTTT.

The rearrangement uses TRBV23-1 and TRBJ1-3; perhaps TRBD1 as D (6 bases). TRBV23-1 is assigned to the ORF class and has an uncertain function. The length of the CDR3 is 15 residues. V lost 9 bases, J lost 2 bases, and 17 bases lay in between. The CDR3 protein is CASNEGVHPGNTIYF. DNA of the CDR3: TGCGCCAGTAACGAGGGGGTTCACCCTGGAAACACCATATATTTT.

The chain carries TRBV5-1 and TRBJ2-1; 12 bases agree with TRBD1. Per germline, CDR1 SGHRS and CDR2 YFSETQ. J lost 9 bases, V lost 1 base, and 8 bases had no gene match. The CDR3 consists of 16 residues. This CDR3 reads CASSLTGTGGIGEQFF. The CDR3 nucleotides are TGCGCCAGCAGCTTGACCGGGACAGGGGGCATCGGTGAGCAGTTCTTC.

The CDR3 DNA is TGTGCCAGCAGCCAGGCAGCCGGGACAGCGAACACTGAAGCTTTCTTT. Translated: CASSQAAGTANTEAFF. This chain connects TRBV7-6 to TRBJ1-1, with 7 bases identical to TRBD1. CDR3 size: 16 residues. Germline V gene lookup returns CDR1 SGHVS and CDR2 FNYEAQ. Trimming removed 5 bases from V and 1 base from J; junction bases left unmatched: 10. Supplemented by reference TRBV7-6 and TRBJ1-1, the full variable domain reads GAGVSQSPRYKVTKRGQDVALRCDPISGHVSLYWYRQALGQGPEFLTYFNYEAQQDKSGLPNDRFSAERPEGSISTLTIQRTEQRDSAMYRCASSQAAGTANTEAFFGQGTRLTVV.

V usage is TRBV30 and J usage is TRBJ1-2; D remains unclear. Germline V lookup: CDR1 GTSNPN, CDR2 SVGIG (reference sequence). Deletions cut 0 bases from V and 4 bases from J, with 3 bases between. The CDR3 runs to 11 residues. In DNA, the CDR3 is TGTGCCTGGAGTGTGAGCTATGGCTACACCTTC. Encoded protein: CAWSVSYGYTF.